This record concerns one TCR beta chain sequence. These data come from a study of cytomegalovirus exposure and HLA in healthy donors. The PCR ran on 60 Vbeta and 13 Jbeta primers. Some clones are missing from TCRdb's copy, which holds only in-frame ones; the method was immunoSEQ multiplex PCR. This table holds some 200,000 clones, 77% found once. The germline V gene encodes CDR1 MGHRA and CDR2 YSYEKL. Deletions cut 1 base from V and 6 bases from J, with 10 bases between. The CDR3 loop spans 14 amino acids. This receptor was identified in a woman aged 60 to 75 in good health and CMV-seropositive. The sample consisted of PBMCs. The rearrangement uses TRBV4-1 and TRBJ1-5; D remains unclear. CDR3 DNA sequence: TGCGCCAGCAGCCAAGCCCCTTTCAGTCAGCCCCAGCATTTT. As protein: CASSQAPFSQPQHF.